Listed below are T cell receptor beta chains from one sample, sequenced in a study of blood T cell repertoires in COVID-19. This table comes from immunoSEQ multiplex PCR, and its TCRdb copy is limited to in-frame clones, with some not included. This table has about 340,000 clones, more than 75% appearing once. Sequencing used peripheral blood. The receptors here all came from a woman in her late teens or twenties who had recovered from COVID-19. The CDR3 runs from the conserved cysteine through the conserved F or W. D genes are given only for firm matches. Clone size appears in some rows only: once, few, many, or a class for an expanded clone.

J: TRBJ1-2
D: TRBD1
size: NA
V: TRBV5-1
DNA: TGCGCCAGCAGCCCAGGACAGGGAGGGTATGGCTACACCTTC
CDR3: CASSPGQGGYGYTF

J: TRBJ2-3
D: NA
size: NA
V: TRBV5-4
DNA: TGTGCCAGCAGCTTGATCAGGGGCTCCACAGATACGCAGTATTTT
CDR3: CASSLIRGSTDTQYF

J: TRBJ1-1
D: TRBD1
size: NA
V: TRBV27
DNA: TGTGCCAGCGGAGCAGGGGGCCACCCATACACTGAAGCTTTCTTT
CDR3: CASGAGGHPYTEAFF

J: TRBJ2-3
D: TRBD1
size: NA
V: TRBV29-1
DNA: TGCAGCGTTGGGCAAGCAGGGGGAGATACGCAGTATTTT
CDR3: CSVGQAGGDTQYF

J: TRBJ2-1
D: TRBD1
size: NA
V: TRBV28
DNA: TGTGCCAGCAGTTGGGTGGGACAGGGATACAATGAGCAGTTCTTC
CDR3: CASSWVGQGYNEQFF

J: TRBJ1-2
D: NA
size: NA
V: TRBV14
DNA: TGTGCCAGCAGCCACGCCCTGGAACCAGGGTCCAACTATGGCTACACCTTC
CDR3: CASSHALEPGSNYGYTF

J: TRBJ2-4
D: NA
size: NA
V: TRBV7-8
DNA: TGTGCCAGCAGCCTGGGACACTTTAAAAACATTCAGTACTTC
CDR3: CASSLGHFKNIQYF

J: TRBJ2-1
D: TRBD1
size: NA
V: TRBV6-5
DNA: TGTGCCAGCGCGGACTGGACAGGGAACGAGCAGTTCTTC
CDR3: CASADWTGNEQFF

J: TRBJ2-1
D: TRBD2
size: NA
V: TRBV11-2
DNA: TGTGCCAGCTTCTCTAGCGGGCCACGAGGAAATGAGCAGTTCTTC
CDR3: CASFSSGPRGNEQFF

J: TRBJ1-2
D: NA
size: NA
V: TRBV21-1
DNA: TGTGCCAGCAGCAAAGCCGCAGGGGGCGCGAATGGCTACACCTTC
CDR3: CASSKAAGGANGYTF

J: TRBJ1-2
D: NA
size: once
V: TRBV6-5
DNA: TGTGCCAGCAGTCCGCATCGGGAGGGGTATGGCTACACCTTC
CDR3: CASSPHREGYGYTF

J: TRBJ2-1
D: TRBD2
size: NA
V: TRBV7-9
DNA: TGTGCCAGCAGCTCCACTAAAGGATTTAGCGGGGTCTACAATGAGCAGTTCTTC
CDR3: CASSSTKGFSGVYNEQFF

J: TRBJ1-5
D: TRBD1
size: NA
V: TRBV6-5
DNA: TGTGCCAGCAGAAAACAGGGGGCAAGCAATCAGCCCCAGCATTTT
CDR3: CASRKQGASNQPQHF

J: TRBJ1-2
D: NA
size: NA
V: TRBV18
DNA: TGTGCCAGCTCACCAGGGGCAGGTCAGAACTATGGCTACACCTTC
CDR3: CASSPGAGQNYGYTF

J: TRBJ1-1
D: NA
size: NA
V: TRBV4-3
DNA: TGCGCCAGCAGCCTCCGTTATGAGAGTAACACTGAAGCTTTCTTT
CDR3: CASSLRYESNTEAFF

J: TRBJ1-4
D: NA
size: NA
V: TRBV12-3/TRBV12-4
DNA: TGTGCCAGCAGTTTAATGGAGGGAGAAAAACTGTTTTTT
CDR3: CASSLMEGEKLFF

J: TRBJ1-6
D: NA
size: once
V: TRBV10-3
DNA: TGTGCCATCAGTGAGTCGTTCAGTAATTCACCCCTCCACTTT
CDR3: CAISESFSNSPLHF

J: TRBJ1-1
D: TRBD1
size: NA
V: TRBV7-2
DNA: TGTGCCAGCAGCAGGGACAGTAACACTGAAGCTTTCTTT
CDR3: CASSRDSNTEAFF

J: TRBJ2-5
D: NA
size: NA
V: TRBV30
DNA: TGTGCCTGGAGCGGCCTAGTCAGTAGCCTAGAAGAGACCCAGTACTTC
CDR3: CAWSGLVSSLEETQYF

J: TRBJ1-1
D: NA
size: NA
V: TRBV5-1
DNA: TGCGCCAGCAGCCCACGGGATAGGGTTTACACTGAAGCTTTCTTT
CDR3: CASSPRDRVYTEAFF

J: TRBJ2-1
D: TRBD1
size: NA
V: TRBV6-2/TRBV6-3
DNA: TGTGCCAGCAGTTACGGACAGGCGAGCTCCTACAATGAGCAGTTCTTC
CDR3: CASSYGQASSYNEQFF

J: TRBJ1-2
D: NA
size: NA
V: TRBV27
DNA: TGTGCCAGCAGGAGCTCAGGGGTTTATGGCTACACCTTC
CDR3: CASRSSGVYGYTF

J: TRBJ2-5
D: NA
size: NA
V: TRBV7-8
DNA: TGTGCCAGCAGCTTAGCGCAGGGCTCGGGGACCCAGTACTTC
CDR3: CASSLAQGSGTQYF

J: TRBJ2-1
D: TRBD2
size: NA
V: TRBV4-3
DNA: TGCGCCAGCAGCCAAGCGGGAGGGCCTCAACACAATGAGCAGTTCTTC
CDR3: CASSQAGGPQHNEQFF

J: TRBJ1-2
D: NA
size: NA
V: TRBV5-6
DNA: TGTGCCAGCAGCTTGAGGACAGATCCTCTATACCTCTATGGCTACACCTTC
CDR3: CASSLRTDPLYLYGYTF

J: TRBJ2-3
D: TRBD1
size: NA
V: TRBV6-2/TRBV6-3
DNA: TGTGCCAGCAGTTATAGCGTCGGGACAGGAGGTACAGATACGCAGTATTTT
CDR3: CASSYSVGTGGTDTQYF

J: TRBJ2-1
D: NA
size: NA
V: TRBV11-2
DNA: TGTGCCAGCCACAAGGGGCGGCCTAACAATGAGCAGTTCTTC
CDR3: CASHKGRPNNEQFF

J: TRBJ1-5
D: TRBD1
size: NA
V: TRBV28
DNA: TGTGCCAGCAGTTTATCTTGGGGACAGAGGTGGCAGCCCCAGCATTTT
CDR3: CASSLSWGQRWQPQHF

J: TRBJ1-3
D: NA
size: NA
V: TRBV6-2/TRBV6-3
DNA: TGTGCCAGCAGTTCGAGGAGGGGTGCCTCTGGAAACACCATATATTTT
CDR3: CASSSRRGASGNTIYF

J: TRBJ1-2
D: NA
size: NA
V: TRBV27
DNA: TGTGCCAGCAGTTTCGCCGGGGGTCGACGGAGCTACACCTTC
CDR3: CASSFAGGRRSYTF

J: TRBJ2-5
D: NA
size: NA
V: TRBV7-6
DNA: TGTGCCAGCAGCTTAGCGCCAGGGTTAGAGACCCAGTACTTC
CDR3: CASSLAPGLETQYF

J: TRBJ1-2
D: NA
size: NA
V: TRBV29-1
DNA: TGCAGCGTCGCTACAGGGAATAATGGCTACACCTTC
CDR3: CSVATGNNGYTF

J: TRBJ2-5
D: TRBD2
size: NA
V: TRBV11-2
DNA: TGTGCCAACAGCCTAGCGGGGGAAGTGGAGACCCAGTACTTC
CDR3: CANSLAGEVETQYF

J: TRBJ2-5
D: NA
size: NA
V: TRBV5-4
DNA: TGTGCCAGCAGCTTGAGCAGGATCCAAGAGACCCAGTACTTC
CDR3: CASSLSRIQETQYF

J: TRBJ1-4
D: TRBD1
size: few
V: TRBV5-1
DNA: TGCGCCAGCAGCCTAGGGGGCTTAAATGAAAAACTGTTTTTT
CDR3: CASSLGGLNEKLFF

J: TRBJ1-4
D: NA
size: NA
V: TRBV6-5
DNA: TGTGCCAGCAGAACCACACCTGAAGACAGTCTGTTTTTT
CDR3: CASRTTPEDSLFF

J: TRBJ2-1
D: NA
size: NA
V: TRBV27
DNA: TGTGCCAGCAGTCTCCCCTTTGGCCCGAATTCGGAGGGTGAGCAGTTCTTC
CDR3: CASSLPFGPNSEGEQFF

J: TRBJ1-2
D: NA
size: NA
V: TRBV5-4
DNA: TGTGCCAGCAGCTTGCTGAGGGCTAACTATGGCTACACCTTC
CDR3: CASSLLRANYGYTF

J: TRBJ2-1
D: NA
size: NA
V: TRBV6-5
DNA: TGTGCCAGCAGTTACGTCAAGCCGCCCCCCAATGAGCAGTTCTTC
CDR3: CASSYVKPPPNEQFF

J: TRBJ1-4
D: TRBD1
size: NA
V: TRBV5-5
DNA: TGTGCCAGCAGCCGGGACAGGGGCGGTGGACTGTTTTTT
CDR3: CASSRDRGGGLFF

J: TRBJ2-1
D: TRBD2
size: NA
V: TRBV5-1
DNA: TGCGCCAGCAGCTTGACTAGCGGGAGGGCCAACAATGAGCAGTTCTTC
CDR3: CASSLTSGRANNEQFF

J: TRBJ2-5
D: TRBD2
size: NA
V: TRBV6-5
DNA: TGTGCCAGCAGTTACTCGTGGGGAGGGCGGGAGACCCAGTACTTC
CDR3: CASSYSWGGRETQYF

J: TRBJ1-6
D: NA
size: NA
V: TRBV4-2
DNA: TGTGCCAGCAGCCAAGATTCGTTAGAGGTTAATTCACCCCTCCACTTT
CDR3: CASSQDSLEVNSPLHF

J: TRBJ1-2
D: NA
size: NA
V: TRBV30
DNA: TGTGCCGGAGGAGGCAGGAGGCTCACCTATGGCTACACCTTC
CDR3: CAGGGRRLTYGYTF

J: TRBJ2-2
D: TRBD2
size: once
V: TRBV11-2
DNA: TGTGCCAGCAGTACTAGCGGGAGCGACACCGGGGAGCTGTTTTTT
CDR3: CASSTSGSDTGELFF

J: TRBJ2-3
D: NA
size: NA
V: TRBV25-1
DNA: TGTGCCAGCAGTGAATATAAGGGACTAGATACGCAGTATTTT
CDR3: CASSEYKGLDTQYF

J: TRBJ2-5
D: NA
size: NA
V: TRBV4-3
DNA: TGCGCCAGCAGCCAAACTACGGGGTCGGAGACCCAGTACTTC
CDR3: CASSQTTGSETQYF

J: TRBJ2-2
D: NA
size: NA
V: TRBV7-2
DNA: TGTGCCAGCCGCGGGGTGGGCACCGGGGAGCTGTTTTTT
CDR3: CASRGVGTGELFF